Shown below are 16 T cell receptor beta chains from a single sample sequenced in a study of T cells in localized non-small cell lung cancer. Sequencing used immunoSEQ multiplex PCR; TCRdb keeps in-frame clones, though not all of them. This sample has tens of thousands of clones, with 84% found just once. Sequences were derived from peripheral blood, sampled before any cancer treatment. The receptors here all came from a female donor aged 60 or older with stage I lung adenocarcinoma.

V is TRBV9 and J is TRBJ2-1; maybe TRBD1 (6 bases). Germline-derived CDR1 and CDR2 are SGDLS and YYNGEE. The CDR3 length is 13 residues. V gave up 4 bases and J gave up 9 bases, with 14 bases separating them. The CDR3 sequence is CASSMSTGSEQFF. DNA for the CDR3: TGTGCCAGCAGCATGTCAACAGGGTCTGAGCAGTTCTTC.

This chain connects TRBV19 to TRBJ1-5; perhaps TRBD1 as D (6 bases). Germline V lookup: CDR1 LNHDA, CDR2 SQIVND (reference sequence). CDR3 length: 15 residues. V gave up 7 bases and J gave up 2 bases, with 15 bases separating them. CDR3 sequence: CASTPWGGGNQPQHF. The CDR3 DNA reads TGTGCCAGTACCCCCTGGGGGGGCGGCAATCAGCCCCAGCATTTT.

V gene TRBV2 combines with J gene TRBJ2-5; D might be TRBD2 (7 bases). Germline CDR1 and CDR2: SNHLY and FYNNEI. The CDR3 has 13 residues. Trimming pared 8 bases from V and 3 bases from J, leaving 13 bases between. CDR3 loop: CASLGGRKETQYF. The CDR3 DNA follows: TGTGCCAGCCTCGGGGGGCGCAAAGAGACCCAGTACTTC. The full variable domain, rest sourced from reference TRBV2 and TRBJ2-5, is EPEVTQTPSHQVTQMGQEVILRCVPISNHLYFYWYRQILGQKVEFLVSFYNNEISEKSEIFDDQFSVERPDGSNFTLKIRSTKLEDSAMYFCASLGGRKETQYFGPGTRLLVL.

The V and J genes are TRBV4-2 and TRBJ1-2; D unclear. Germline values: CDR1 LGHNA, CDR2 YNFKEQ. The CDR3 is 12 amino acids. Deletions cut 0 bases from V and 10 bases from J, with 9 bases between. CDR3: CASSQDGEIYTF. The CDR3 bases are TGTGCCAGCAGCCAAGACGGGGAGATCTACACCTTC.

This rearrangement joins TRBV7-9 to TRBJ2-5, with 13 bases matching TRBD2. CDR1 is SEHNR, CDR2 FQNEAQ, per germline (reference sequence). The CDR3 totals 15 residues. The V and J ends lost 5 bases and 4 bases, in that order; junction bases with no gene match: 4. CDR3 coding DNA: TGTGCCAGCAGCCTGACTAGCGGGAGGTTAGAGACCCAGTACTTC. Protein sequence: CASSLTSGRLETQYF. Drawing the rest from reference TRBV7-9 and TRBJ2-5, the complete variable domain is DTGVSQNPRHKITKRGQNVTFRCDPISEHNRLYWYRQTLGQGPEFLTYFQNEAQLEKSRLLSDRFSAERPKGSFSTLEIQRTEQGDSAMYLCASSLTSGRLETQYFGPGTRLLVL.

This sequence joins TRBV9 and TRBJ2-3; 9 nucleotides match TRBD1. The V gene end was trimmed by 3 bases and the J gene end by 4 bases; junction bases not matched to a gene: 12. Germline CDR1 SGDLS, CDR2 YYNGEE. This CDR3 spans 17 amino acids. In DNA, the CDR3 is TGTGCCAGCAGCGACTCCCGGGACAGGGCAGACCCAGATACGCAGTATTTT. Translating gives CASSDSRDRADPDTQYF. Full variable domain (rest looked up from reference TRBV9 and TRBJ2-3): DSGVTQTPKHLITATGQRVTLRCSPRSGDLSVYWYQQSLDQGLQFLIQYYNGEERAKGNILERFSAQQFPDLHSELNLSSLELGDSALYFCASSDSRDRADPDTQYFGPGTRLTVL.

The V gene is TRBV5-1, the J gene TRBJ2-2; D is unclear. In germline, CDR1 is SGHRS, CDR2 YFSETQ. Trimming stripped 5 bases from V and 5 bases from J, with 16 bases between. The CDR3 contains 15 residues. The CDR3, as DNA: TGCGCCAGCAGGGGTGGCGACTCTGAAACCGGGGAGCTGTTTTTT. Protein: CASRGGDSETGELFF.

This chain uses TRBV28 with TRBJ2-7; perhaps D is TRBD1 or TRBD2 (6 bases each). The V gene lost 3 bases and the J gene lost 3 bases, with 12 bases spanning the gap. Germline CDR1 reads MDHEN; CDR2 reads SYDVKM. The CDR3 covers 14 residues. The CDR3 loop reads CASSFGGPNYEQYF. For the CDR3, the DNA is TGTGCCAGCAGTTTTGGGGGGCCCAACTACGAGCAGTACTTC.

CDR3 nucleotides: TGTGCCAGCAGCCAAGATCGGAACAAGGGGACTGAAGCTTTCTTT. Amino acid sequence: CASSQDRNKGTEAFF. J is TRBJ1-1 and V is TRBV14, with TRBD1 as a possible D gene (5 bases). CDR1 SGHDN and CDR2 FVKESK come from the germline V gene. The CDR3 has 15 residues. The germline V and J ends were trimmed by 0 bases and 5 bases, with 13 bases remaining between them.

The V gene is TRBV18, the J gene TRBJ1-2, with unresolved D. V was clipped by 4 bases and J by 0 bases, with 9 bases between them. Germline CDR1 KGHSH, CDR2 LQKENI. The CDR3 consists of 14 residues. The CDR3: CASSQGATNYGYTF. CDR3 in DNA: TGTGCCAGCTCACAGGGAGCGACTAACTATGGCTACACCTTC.

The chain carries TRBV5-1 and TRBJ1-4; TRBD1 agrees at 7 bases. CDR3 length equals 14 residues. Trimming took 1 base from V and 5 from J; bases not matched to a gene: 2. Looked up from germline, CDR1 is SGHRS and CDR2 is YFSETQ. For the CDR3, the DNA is TGCGCCAGCAGCTTGCAGACAGGGAATGAAAAACTGTTTTTT. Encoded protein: CASSLQTGNEKLFF.

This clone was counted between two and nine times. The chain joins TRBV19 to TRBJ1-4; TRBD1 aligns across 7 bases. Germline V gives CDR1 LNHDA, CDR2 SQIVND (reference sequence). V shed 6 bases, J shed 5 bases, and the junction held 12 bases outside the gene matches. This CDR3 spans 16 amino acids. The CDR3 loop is CASSPKGGQRNEKLFF. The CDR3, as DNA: TGTGCCAGTAGCCCTAAGGGGGGACAGAGAAATGAAAAACTGTTTTTT.

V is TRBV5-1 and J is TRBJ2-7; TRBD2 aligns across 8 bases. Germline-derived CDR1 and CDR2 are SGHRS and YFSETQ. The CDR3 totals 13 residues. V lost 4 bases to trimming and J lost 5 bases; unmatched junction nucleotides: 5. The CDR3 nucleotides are TGCGCCAGCAGCCCAGGGACTAGTAACGAGCAGTACTTC. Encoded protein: CASSPGTSNEQYF.

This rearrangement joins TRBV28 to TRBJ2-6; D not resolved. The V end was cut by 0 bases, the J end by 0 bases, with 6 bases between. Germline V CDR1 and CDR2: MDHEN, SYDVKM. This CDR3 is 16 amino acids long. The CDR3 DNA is TGTGCCAGCAGTTTATGGCAGCCCTCTGGGGCCAACGTCCTGACTTTC. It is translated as CASSLWQPSGANVLTF.

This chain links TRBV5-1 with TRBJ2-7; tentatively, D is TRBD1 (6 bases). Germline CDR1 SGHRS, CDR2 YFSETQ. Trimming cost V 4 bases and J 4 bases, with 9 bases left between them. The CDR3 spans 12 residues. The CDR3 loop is CASSLQGYEQYF. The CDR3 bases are TGCGCCAGCAGCCTGCAGGGGTACGAGCAGTACTTC.

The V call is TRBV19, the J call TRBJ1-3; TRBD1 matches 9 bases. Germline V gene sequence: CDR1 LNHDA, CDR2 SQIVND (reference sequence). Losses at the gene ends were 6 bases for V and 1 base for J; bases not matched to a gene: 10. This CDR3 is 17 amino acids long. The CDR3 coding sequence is TGTGCCAGTAGCGCCGTAAACAGGGGGCGTTCTGGAAACACCATATATTTT. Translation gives CASSAVNRGRSGNTIYF.